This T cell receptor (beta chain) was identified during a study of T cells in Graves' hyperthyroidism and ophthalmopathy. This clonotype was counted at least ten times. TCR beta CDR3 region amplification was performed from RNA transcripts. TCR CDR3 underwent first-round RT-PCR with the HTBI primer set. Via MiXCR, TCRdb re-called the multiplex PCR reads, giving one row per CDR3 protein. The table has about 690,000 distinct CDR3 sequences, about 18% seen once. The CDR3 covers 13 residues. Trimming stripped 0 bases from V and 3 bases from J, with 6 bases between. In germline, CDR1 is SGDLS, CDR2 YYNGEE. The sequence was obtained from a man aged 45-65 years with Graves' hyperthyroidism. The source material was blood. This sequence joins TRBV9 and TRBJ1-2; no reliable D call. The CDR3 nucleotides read TGTGCCAGCAGCGTAGAGGGCCACTATGGCTACACCTTC. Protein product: CASSVEGHYGYTF.